A single T cell receptor (beta chain) is shown here with its context. This entry is derived from a study of T-cell reconstitution after alpha-beta-depleted transplantation in children. The TCRbeta library incorporated unique molecular identifiers. TCRdb reanalysed the PCR reads using MiXCR and keeps one entry per CDR3 protein. The sample lists 300,000 to 350,000 distinct CDR3 sequences; around 15% were seen once. This TCR was recovered from a male patient aged 2 to 9 who had a stem cell transplant for acute lymphoblastic leukemia, so the T cells may come from the graft donor. Sequenced here: PBMCs, mostly from graft donor cells, sampled 360 days after TCRalphabeta/CD19-depleted stem cell transplant.

The CDR3 DNA is TGTGCCAGCAGCGTAGGGACCGGGAGAGGGTACAATGAGCAGTTCTTC. Its translation is CASSVGTGRGYNEQFF. V is TRBV9 and J is TRBJ2-1; maybe TRBD2 (6 bases). This CDR3 is 16 amino acids long. Between the trimmed V and J ends, which lost 0 bases and 4 bases, there was a span of 14 bases. Germline V gene lookup returns CDR1 SGDLS and CDR2 YYNGEE. Full variable domain (missing parts from reference TRBV9 and TRBJ2-1): DSGVTQTPKHLITATGQRVTLRCSPRSGDLSVYWYQQSLDQGLQFLIQYYNGEERAKGNILERFSAQQFPDLHSELNLSSLELGDSALYFCASSVGTGRGYNEQFFGPGTRLTVL.